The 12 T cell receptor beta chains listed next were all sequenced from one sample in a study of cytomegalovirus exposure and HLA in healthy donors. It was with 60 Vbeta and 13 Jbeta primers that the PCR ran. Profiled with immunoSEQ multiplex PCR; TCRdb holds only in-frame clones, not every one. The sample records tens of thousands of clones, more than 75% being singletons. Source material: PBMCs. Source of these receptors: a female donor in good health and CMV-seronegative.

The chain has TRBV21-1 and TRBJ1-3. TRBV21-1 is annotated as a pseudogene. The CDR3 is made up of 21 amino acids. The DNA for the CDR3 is TGTGCCAGCAGCAAAGAGAAGAGGTGGCGTTCCCATCCTATCTCTGGAAACACCATATATTTT. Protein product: CASSKEKRWRSHPISGNTIYF.

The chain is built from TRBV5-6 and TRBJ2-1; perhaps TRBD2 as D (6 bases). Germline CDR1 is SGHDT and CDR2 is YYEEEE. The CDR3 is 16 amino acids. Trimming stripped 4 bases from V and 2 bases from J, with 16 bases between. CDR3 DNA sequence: TGTGCCAGCAGCCTATGGGGAGGCGTCGCCTACAATGAGCAGTTCTTC. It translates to CASSLWGGVAYNEQFF.

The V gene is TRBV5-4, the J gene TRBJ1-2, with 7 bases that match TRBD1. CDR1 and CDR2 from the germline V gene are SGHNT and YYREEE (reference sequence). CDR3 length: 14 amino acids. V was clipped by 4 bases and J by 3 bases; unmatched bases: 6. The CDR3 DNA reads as TGTGCCAGCAGCCCCGGACAGGCATACTATGGCTACACCTTC. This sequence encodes CASSPGQAYYGYTF.

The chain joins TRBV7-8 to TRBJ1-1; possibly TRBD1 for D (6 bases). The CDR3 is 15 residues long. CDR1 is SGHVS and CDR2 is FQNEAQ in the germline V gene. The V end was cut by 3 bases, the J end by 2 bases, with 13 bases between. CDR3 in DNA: TGTGCCAGCAGCTTGGAGGGGGGGGTTAACACTGAAGCTTTCTTT. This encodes CASSLEGGVNTEAFF.

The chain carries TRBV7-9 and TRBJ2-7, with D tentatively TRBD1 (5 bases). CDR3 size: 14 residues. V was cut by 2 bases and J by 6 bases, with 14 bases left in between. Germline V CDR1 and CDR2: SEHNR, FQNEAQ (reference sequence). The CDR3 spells CASSLSTARLEQYF. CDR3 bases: TGTGCCAGCAGCTTATCGACAGCGAGGCTCGAGCAGTACTTC. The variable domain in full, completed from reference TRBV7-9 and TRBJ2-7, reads DTGVSQNPRHKITKRGQNVTFRCDPISEHNRLYWYRQTLGQGPEFLTYFQNEAQLEKSRLLSDRFSAERPKGSFSTLEIQRTEQGDSAMYLCASSLSTARLEQYFGPGTRLTVT.

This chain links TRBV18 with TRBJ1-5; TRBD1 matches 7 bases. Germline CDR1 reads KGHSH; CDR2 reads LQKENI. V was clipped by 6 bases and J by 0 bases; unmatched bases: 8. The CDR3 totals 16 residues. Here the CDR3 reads CASSLGQEYSNQPQHF. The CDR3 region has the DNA TGTGCCAGCTCCCTCGGACAGGAGTATAGCAATCAGCCCCAGCATTTT.

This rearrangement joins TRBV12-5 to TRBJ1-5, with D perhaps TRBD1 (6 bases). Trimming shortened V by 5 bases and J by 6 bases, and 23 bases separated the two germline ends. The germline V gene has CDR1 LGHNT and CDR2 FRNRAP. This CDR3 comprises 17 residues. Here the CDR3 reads CASGPNPLDSGLQPQHF. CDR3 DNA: TGTGCTAGTGGTCCTAACCCTTTGGACAGCGGCCTTCAGCCCCAGCATTTT. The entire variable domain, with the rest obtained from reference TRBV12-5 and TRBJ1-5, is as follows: DARVTQTPRHKVTEMGQEVTMRCQPILGHNTVFWYRQTMMQGLELLAYFRNRAPLDDSGMPKDRFSAEMPDATLATLKIQPSEPRDSAVYFCASGPNPLDSGLQPQHFGDGTRLSIL.

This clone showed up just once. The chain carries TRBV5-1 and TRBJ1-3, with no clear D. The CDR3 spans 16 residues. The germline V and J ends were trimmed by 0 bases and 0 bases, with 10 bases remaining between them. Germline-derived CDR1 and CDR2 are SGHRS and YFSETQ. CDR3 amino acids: CASSLGGYSSGNTIYF. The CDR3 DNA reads TGCGCCAGCAGCTTGGGAGGGTACAGCTCTGGAAACACCATATATTTT.

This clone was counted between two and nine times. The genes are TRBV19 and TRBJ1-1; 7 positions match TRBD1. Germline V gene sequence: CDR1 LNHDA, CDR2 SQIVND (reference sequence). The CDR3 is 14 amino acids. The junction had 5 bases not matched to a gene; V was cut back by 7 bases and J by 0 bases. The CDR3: CASMETGLNTEAFF. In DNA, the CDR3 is TGTGCCAGTATGGAGACAGGGTTGAACACTGAAGCTTTCTTT.

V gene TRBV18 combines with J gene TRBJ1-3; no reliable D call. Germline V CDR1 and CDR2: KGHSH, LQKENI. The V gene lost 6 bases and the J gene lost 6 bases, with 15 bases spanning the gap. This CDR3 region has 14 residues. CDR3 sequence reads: CASSESGNPNTIYF. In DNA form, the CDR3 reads TGTGCCAGCTCCGAGTCCGGGAACCCAAACACCATATATTTT.

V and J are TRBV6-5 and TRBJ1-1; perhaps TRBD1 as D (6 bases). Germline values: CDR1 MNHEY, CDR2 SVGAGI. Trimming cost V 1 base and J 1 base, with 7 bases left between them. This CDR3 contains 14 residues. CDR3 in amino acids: CASSYLTGNTEAFF. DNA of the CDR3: TGTGCCAGCAGTTACTTGACAGGGAACACTGAAGCTTTCTTT.

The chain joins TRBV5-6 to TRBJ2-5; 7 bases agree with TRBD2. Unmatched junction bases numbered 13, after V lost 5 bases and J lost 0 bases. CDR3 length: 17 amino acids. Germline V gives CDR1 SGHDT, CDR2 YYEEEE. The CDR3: CASSSRLTSRDQETQYF. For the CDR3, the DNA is TGTGCCAGCAGTTCCCGTCTGACTAGCAGAGACCAAGAGACCCAGTACTTC. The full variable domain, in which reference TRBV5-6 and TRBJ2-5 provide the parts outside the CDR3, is DAGVTQSPTHLIKTRGQQVTLRCSPKSGHDTVSWYQQALGQGPQFIFQYYEEEERQRGNFPDRFSGHQFPNYSSELNVNALLLGDSALYLCASSSRLTSRDQETQYFGPGTRLLVL.